The rows below give T cell receptor beta chains drawn from one sample of a study of cytomegalovirus exposure and HLA in healthy donors. TCRdb keeps only in-frame clones here, not all; method: immunoSEQ multiplex PCR. Among 90,000 to 100,000 clones listed, roughly 80% were seen once. Sequences were obtained from PBMCs. The receptor source for this set is a man aged 40-50 years in good health and CMV-seropositive. Both conserved end residues are part of each CDR3. Each record gives: CDR3 protein, CDR3 DNA, V gene, J gene, clone size, D gene. The D gene is left open where the match is weak. A clone size is listed for some rows: how often the clone was seen (once, few, many), or a class if it is expanded.

CASSLLQGGRRNEQYF	TGTGCCAGCAGCTTACTACAGGGCGGGAGAAGGAACGAGCAGTACTTC	TRBV5-6	TRBJ2-7	once	.
CASSLGALNTEAFF	TGTGCCAGCAGCTTGGGGGCTTTGAACACTGAAGCTTTCTTT	TRBV5-6	TRBJ1-1	.	.
CASSFGHGLAGVPDTQYF	TGCGCCAGCAGCTTTGGTCATGGGTTAGCGGGAGTCCCAGATACGCAGTATTTT	TRBV5-1	TRBJ2-3	.	TRBD2
CASSLGRLAGRYEQYF	TGTGCCAGCAGCTTAGGCAGATTAGCGGGCCGCTACGAGCAGTACTTC	TRBV11-2	TRBJ2-7	.	TRBD2
CASRTGIFYEQYF	TGCGCCAGCAGGACAGGGATCTTCTACGAGCAGTACTTC	TRBV5-1	TRBJ2-7	.	TRBD1
CASSPPGRRRTEAFF	TGTGCCAGCTCACCCCCAGGCCGGAGGAGGACTGAAGCTTTCTTT	TRBV18	TRBJ1-1	.	.
CASSLVDRSYYGYTF	TGTGCCAGCAGCTTAGTGGACAGAAGTTACTATGGCTACACCTTC	TRBV7-9	TRBJ1-2	once	.
CASSRRGLANYGYTF	TGTGCCAGCAGCAGGCGGGGGTTAGCTAACTATGGCTACACCTTC	TRBV2	TRBJ1-2	.	.
CASRQQGGSYNEQFF	TGTGCCAGCAGACAACAGGGGGGATCCTACAATGAGCAGTTCTTC	TRBV6-5	TRBJ2-1	.	TRBD1
CASSLSGGGELFF	TGCGCCAGCAGCTTGTCCGGGGGCGGGGAGCTGTTTTTT	TRBV5-1	TRBJ2-2	.	.
CASSLVGGGRTDTQYF	TGTGCCAGCAGCTTAGTAGGGGGGGGACGCACAGATACGCAGTATTTT	TRBV11-2	TRBJ2-3	.	.
CASSPTGEETQYF	TGCGCCAGCAGTCCGACAGGGGAAGAGACCCAGTACTTC	TRBV4-1	TRBJ2-5	.	TRBD1
CASSQGQSSTNEKLFF	TGCGCCAGCAGCCAAGGACAGAGCTCAACTAATGAAAAACTGTTTTTT	TRBV4-1	TRBJ1-4	.	.
CASSNRGQAKNIQYF	TGTGCCAGCTCCAACAGGGGGCAAGCCAAAAACATTCAGTACTTC	TRBV18	TRBJ2-4	few	TRBD1
CASRPTGNTEAFF	TGTGCCAGCAGACCTACAGGGAACACTGAAGCTTTCTTT	TRBV6-5	TRBJ1-1	.	.
CASSQVRAGDTQYF	TGTGCCAGCAGCCAGGTTAGGGCGGGGGATACGCAGTATTTT	TRBV5-4	TRBJ2-3	.	.
CATSTGTGTPDTQYF	TGTGCCACCAGCACCGGGACAGGGACTCCAGATACGCAGTATTTT	TRBV15	TRBJ2-3	.	TRBD1
CASSIGREGDNEQFF	TGTGCCAGTAGTATAGGTAGGGAGGGGGACAATGAGCAGTTCTTC	TRBV19	TRBJ2-1	once	.
CASRGQGYGYTF	TGTGCCAGCAGGGGACAGGGGTATGGCTACACCTTC	TRBV6-6	TRBJ1-2	.	TRBD1
CASSLRTGEDTQYF	TGCGCCAGCAGCCTACGGACAGGGGAGGATACGCAGTATTTT	TRBV5-1	TRBJ2-3	.	TRBD1
CASSELPSSYEQYF	TGTGCCAGCAGCGAGCTACCAAGCTCCTACGAGCAGTACTTC	TRBV6-1	TRBJ2-7	.	.
CASSLGGGTPQDGYTF	TGTGCCAGCAGCTTAGGAGGGGGAACACCCCAAGATGGCTACACCTTC	TRBV7-9	TRBJ1-2	.	.
CASSLDRERRAIYNEQFF	TGTGCCAGCAGCTTAGACCGAGAGAGGCGGGCGATTTACAATGAGCAGTTCTTC	TRBV7-8	TRBJ2-1	.	.
CASSSLSAGGRTDTQYF	TGTGCCAGCAGCTCCCTCTCCGCGGGGGGGCGCACAGATACGCAGTATTTT	TRBV11-2	TRBJ2-3	.	TRBD2